This T cell receptor beta chain was observed in a study of blood T cell repertoires in COVID-19. About the research overall: Samples representing acute and convalescent COVID-19 were sourced from the United States, Italy and Spain. PBMCs, B-cell-depleted T cells, or T cells provided the cDNA or gDNA that made up the material.

Original processing notes: Estimates of nucleated cell counts were drawn from the amplification of reference gene primers. Repertoires were generated with immunoSEQ multiplex PCR, while TCRdb's copy carries only in-frame clones and drops some. The V and J calls and the clone size are those of that table, but D and trimming were determined from the DNA. The top ten clones hold 0.2% to 0.3% of a sample with 650,000 to 800,000 clones, about 87% of them seen once. CDR3 size: 13 residues. A remark on this clone: The junction does not match germline at one end; this may be a read error.

Material for sequencing was peripheral blood. The chain links TRBV12-3 or TRBV12-4 to TRBJ1-2; TRBD1 aligns across 7 bases. The receptor was isolated from a young woman with acute or convalescent COVID-19. CDR3 nucleotides: TGTGCCAGCAGTTTCACCCGTCCCGGGACAGAGTTCTTC. It is translated as CASSFTRPGTEFF.